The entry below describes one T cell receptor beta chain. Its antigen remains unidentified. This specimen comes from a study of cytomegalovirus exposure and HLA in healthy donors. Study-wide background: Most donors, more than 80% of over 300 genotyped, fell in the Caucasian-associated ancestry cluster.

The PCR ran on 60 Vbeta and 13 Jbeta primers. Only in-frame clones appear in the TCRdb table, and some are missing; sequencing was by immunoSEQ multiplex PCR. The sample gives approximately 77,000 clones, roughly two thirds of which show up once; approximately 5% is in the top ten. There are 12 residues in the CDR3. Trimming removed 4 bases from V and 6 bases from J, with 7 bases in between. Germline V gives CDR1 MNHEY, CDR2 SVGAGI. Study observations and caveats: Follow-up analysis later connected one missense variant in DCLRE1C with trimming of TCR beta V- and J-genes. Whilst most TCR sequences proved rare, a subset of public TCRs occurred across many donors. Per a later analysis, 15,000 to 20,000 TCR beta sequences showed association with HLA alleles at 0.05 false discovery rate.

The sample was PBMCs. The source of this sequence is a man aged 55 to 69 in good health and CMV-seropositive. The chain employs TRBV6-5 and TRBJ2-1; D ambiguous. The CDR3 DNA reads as TGTGCCAGCAGTTCAAAATCCAATGAGCAGTTCTTC. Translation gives CASSSKSNEQFF.